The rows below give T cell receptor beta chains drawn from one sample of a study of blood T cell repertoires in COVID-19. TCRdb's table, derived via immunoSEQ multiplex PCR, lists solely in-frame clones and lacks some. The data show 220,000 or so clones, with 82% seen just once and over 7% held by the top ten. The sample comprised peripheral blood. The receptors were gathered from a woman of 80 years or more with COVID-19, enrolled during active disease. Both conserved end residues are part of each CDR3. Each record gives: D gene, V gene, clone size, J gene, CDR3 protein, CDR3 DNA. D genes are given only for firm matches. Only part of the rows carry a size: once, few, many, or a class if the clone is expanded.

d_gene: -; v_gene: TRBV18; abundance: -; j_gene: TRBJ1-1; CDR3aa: CASRNTEAFF; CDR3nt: TGTGCCAGCCGGAACACTGAAGCTTTCTTT
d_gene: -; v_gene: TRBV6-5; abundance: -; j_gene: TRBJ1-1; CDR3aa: CASSSRQILPRAFF; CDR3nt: TGTGCCAGCAGTAGTCGACAGATACTTCCCCGAGCTTTCTTT
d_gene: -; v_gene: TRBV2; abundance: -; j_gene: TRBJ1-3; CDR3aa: CASSFGGAGNTIYF; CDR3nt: TGTGCCAGCAGTTTCGGGGGGGCAGGAAACACCATATATTTT
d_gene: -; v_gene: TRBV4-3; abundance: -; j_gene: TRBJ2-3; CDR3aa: CASSPSGRTDTQYF; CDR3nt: TGCGCCAGCAGCCCCTCCGGTCGCACAGATACGCAGTATTTT
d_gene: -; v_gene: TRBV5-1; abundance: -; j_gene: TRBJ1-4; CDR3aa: CASSSLGKLFF; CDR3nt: TGCGCCAGCAGCTCCCTCGGGAAACTGTTTTTT
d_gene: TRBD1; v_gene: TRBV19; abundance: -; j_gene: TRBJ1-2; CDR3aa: CASRDRGLYGYTF; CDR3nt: TGTGCCTCCCGGGACAGGGGGTTGTATGGCTACACCTTC
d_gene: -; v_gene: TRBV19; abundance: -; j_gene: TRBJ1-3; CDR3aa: CASKDSGSGNTIYF; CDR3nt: TGTGCCAGTAAGGACAGCGGCTCTGGAAACACCATATATTTT
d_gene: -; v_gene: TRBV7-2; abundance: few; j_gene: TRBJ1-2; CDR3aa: CASIPGGRSGYTF; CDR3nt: TGTGCCAGCATCCCCGGAGGGAGAAGCGGCTACACCTTC
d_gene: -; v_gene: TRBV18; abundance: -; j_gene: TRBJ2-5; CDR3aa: CASSLLPQETQYF; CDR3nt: TGTGCCAGCTCACTTCTACCCCAAGAGACCCAGTACTTC
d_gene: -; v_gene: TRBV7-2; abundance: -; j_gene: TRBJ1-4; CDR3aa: CASSPQGPEKLFF; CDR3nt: TGTGCCAGCAGCCCTCAGGGGCCCGAAAAACTGTTTTTT
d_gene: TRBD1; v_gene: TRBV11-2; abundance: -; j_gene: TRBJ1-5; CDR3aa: CASSTTGGSQPQHF; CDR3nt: TGTGCCAGCAGCACGACAGGGGGCAGTCAGCCCCAGCATTTT
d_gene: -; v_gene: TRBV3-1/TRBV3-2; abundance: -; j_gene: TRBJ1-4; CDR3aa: CASSVRGEREKLFF; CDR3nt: TGTGCCAGCAGCGTCAGGGGCGAGCGTGAAAAACTGTTTTTT
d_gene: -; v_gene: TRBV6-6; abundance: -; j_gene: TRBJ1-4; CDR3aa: CASSPVGRVEKLFF; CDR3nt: TGTGCCAGCAGTCCAGTCGGCAGGGTGGAAAAACTGTTTTTT
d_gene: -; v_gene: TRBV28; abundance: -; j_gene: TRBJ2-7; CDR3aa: CASSFRVLSTKEQYF; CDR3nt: TGTGCCAGCAGTTTTCGGGTTCTCTCTACGAAAGAGCAGTACTTC
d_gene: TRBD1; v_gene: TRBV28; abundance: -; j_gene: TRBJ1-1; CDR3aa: CASSRAGTATEAFF; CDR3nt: TGTGCCAGCAGCAGAGCCGGGACAGCAACTGAAGCTTTCTTT
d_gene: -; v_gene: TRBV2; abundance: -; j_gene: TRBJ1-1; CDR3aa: CASRGMGPRNTEAFF; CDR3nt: TGTGCCAGCAGAGGAATGGGGCCCCGGAACACTGAAGCTTTCTTT
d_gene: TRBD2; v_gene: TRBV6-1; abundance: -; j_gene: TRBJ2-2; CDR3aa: CASSAYSGGNTGELFF; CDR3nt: TGTGCCAGCAGTGCCTATAGCGGGGGCAACACCGGGGAGCTGTTTTTT
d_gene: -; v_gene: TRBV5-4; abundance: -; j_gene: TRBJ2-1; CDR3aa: CASSWPGSNEQFF; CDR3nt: TGTGCCAGCAGCTGGCCAGGGTCCAATGAGCAGTTCTTC
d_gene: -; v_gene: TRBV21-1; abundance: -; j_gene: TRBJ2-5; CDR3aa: CASKGGLAFLKETQYF; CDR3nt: TGTGCCAGCAAGGGGGGGCTAGCGTTCCTTAAAGAGACCCAGTACTTC
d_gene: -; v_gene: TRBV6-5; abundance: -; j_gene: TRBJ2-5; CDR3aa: CASGGGETQYF; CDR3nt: TGTGCCAGCGGGGGCGGGGAGACCCAGTACTTC
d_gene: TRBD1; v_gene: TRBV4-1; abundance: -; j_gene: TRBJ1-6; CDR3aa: CASSQGQGGSSYNSPLHF; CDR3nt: TGCGCCAGCAGCCAAGGACAGGGTGGGAGCTCCTATAATTCACCCCTCCACTTT
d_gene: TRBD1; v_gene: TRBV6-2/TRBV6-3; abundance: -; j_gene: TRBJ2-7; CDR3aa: CASSYGTGVAYEQYF; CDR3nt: TGTGCCAGCAGTTACGGGACAGGGGTCGCGTACGAGCAGTACTTC
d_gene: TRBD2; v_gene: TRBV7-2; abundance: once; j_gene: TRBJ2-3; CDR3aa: CASRPAGSTDTQYF; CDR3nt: TGTGCCAGCAGACCAGCGGGATCCACAGATACGCAGTATTTT
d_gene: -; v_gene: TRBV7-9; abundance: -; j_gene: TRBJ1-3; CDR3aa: CASSSTTLGAGGNTIYF; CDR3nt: TGTGCCAGCAGCTCCACGACACTTGGGGCGGGGGGAAACACCATATATTTT
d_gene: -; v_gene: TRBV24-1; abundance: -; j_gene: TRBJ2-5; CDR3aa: CATSDFARGGQETQYF; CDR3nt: TGTGCCACCAGTGATTTTGCCAGGGGTGGCCAAGAGACCCAGTACTTC
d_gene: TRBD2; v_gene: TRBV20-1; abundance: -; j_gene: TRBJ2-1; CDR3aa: CSASDRKLAGDNEQFF; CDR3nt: TGCAGTGCTAGTGACCGAAAACTAGCGGGGGACAATGAGCAGTTCTTC
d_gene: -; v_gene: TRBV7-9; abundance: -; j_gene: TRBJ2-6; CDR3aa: CASTEPGGLTGANVLTF; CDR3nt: TGTGCCAGCACCGAACCCGGAGGCTTAACTGGGGCCAACGTCCTGACTTTC
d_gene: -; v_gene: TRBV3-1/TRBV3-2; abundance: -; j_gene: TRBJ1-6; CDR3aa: CASSQGAVNSPLHF; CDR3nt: TGTGCCAGCAGCCAAGGGGCAGTTAATTCACCCCTCCACTTT
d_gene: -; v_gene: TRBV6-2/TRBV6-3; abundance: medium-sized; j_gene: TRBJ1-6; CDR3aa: CASSRGRQDSPLHF; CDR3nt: TGTGCCAGCAGCAGAGGGCGACAGGATTCACCCCTCCACTTT
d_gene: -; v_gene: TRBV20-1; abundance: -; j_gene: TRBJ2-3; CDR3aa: CSAGTTDTQYF; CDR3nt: TGCAGTGCCGGGACTACAGATACGCAGTATTTT
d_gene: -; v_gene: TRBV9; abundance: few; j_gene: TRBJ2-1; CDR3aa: CASNQGGSYNEQFF; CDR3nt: TGTGCCAGCAATCAAGGAGGGTCGTACAATGAGCAGTTCTTC
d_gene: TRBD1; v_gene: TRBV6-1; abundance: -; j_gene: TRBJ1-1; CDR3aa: CASSEGTGVTEAFF; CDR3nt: TGTGCCAGCAGTGAAGGTACAGGGGTGACTGAAGCTTTCTTT
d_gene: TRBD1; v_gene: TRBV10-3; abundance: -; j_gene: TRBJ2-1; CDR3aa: CAISGGRGQYYNEQFF; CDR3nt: TGTGCCATCAGTGGGGGACGGGGACAGTACTACAATGAGCAGTTCTTC
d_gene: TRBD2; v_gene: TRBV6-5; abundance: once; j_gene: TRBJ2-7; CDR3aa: CASSTSSGGYEQYF; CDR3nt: TGTGCCAGCAGTACGTCTAGCGGGGGTTACGAGCAGTACTTC
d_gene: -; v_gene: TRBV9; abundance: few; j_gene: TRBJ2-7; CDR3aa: CASSVDLSHEQYF; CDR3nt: TGTGCCAGCAGCGTAGACTTAAGCCACGAGCAGTACTTC
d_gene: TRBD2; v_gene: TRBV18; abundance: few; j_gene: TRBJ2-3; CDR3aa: CASSRGGTTDTQYF; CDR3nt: TGTGCCAGCTCACGGGGGGGGACCACAGATACGCAGTATTTT
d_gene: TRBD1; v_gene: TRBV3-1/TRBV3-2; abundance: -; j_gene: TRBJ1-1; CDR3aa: CASSRGQGDTEAFF; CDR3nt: TGTGCCAGCAGCCGAGGACAGGGGGACACTGAAGCTTTCTTT
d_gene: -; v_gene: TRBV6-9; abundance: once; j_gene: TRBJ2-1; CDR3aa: CASWTYRVSYNEQFF; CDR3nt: TGTGCCAGCTGGACCTACAGGGTTTCCTACAATGAGCAGTTCTTC
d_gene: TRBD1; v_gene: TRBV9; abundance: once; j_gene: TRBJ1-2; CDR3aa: CASSVDRGISNYGYTF; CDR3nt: TGTGCCAGCAGCGTGGACAGGGGGATATCCAACTATGGCTACACCTTC
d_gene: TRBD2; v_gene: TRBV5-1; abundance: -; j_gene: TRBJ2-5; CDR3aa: CASSLVTSSGETQYF; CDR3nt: TGCGCCAGCAGCTTGGTGACTAGCTCCGGGGAGACCCAGTACTTC
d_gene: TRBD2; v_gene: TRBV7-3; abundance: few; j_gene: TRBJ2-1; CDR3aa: CASSSEPGLAPNEQFF; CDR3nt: TGTGCCAGCAGCTCCGAACCGGGACTAGCGCCAAATGAGCAGTTCTTC
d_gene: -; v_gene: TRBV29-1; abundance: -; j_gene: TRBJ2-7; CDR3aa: CSVASGSYEQYF; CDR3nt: TGCAGCGTTGCGAGCGGGTCCTACGAGCAGTACTTC
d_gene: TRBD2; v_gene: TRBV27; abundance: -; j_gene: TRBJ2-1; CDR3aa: CASTPLGGPSSYNEQFF; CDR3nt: TGTGCCAGCACCCCTCTGGGAGGGCCAAGCTCCTACAATGAGCAGTTCTTC
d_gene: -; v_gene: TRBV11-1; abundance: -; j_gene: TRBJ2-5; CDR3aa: CASSFSYQETQYF; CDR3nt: TGTGCCAGCAGCTTCTCGTACCAAGAGACCCAGTACTTC
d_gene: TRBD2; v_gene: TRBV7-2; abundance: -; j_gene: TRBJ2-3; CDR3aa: CASSPNGLAGRDTQYF; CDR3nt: TGTGCCAGCAGCCCAAATGGACTAGCGGGAAGAGATACGCAGTATTTT
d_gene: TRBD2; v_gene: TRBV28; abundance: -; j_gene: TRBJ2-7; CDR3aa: CASSLLAGGAYEQYF; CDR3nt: TGTGCCAGCAGCCTACTAGCGGGAGGCGCCTACGAGCAGTACTTC
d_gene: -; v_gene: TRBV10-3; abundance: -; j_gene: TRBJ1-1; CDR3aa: CAIRDSPGGNSTEAFF; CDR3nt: TGTGCCATCAGAGATTCCCCGGGGGGAAATTCAACTGAAGCTTTCTTT
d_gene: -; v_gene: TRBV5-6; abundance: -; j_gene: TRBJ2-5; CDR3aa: CASTYLARRETQYF; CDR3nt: TGTGCCAGCACCTATTTAGCCAGACGAGAGACCCAGTACTTC